Below are 15 T cell receptor beta chains sequenced from a single sample in a study of T cell repertoires in cytomegalovirus infection. In TCRdb, the reads were re-called with MiXCR into one record per CDR3 protein. The sample lists about 740,000 distinct CDR3 sequences, 35% to 45% seen once, with more than 2.5% in the top ten. Sequences were obtained from PBMCs. Receptors were obtained from a human donor in good health (CMV status not recorded). Some clones in this sample may be carry-over from other donors' samples.

The DNA of the CDR3 is TGTGCCAGCAGTTTGTCGCCTACTAGCGGGAGTTACAATGAGCAGTTCTTC. Translated: CASSLSPTSGSYNEQFF. V usage is TRBV12-3 or TRBV12-4 and J usage is TRBJ2-1, with TRBD2 matching over 11 bases. J was trimmed by 4 bases and V by 3 bases; bases with no gene match: 8. This CDR3 comprises 17 residues.

Concerning this clonotype: Given the absence of the conserved phenylalanine or tryptophan at the CDR3 end, a read error is likely. The J gene is TRBJ2-1, the V gene TRBV11-1; D unclear. Looked up from germline, CDR1 is SGHAT and CDR2 is FQDESV (reference sequence). The V and J ends lost 1 base and 9 bases respectively, with 7 bases between them. CDR3 length equals 12 residues. Written as DNA, the CDR3 is TGTGCCAGCAGCTTAGATGGTGCTGAGCAGTTCTGC. Encoded protein: CASSLDGAEQFC.

This clonotype showed up many times. V gene TRBV25-1 combines with J gene TRBJ1-4; D not certain. Per germline, CDR1 MGHDK and CDR2 SYGVNS. The ends were cut back, 4 bases at V and 0 bases at J, with 9 bases in the middle. The CDR3 is 15 residues long. The CDR3 spells CASSGTVATNEKLFF. The CDR3 nucleotides read TGTGCCAGCAGTGGGACGGTTGCAACTAATGAAAAACTGTTTTTT.

The chain is built from TRBV20-1 and TRBJ1-1, with 8 bases matching TRBD1. The CDR3 totals 14 residues. The V gene end was trimmed by 2 bases and the J gene end by 7 bases; junction bases not matched to a gene: 9. Germline loops: CDR1 DFQATT, CDR2 SNEGSKA (reference sequence). CDR3 sequence reads: CSARTNQGAGEAFF. The CDR3 DNA reads as TGCAGTGCTAGAACCAACCAGGGGGCTGGTGAAGCTTTCTTT.

Only a few counts were recorded for this clonotype. The chain couples TRBV7-7 to TRBJ2-2, with D possibly TRBD2 on 7 matching bases. Germline loops: CDR1 SSHAT, CDR2 FNYEAQ (reference sequence). CDR3 length equals 15 residues. CDR3 bases: TGTGCGTTGGGGGGGCCTGACTCGAACACCGGGGAGCTGTTTTTT. It translates to CALGGPDSNTGELFF.

This chain connects TRBV5-1 to TRBJ1-2, with TRBD1 as a possible D gene (5 bases). Germline V gene data show CDR1 as SGHRS and CDR2 as YFSETQ. The CDR3 is made up of 13 amino acids. V dropped 4 bases and J dropped 4 bases, with 11 bases sitting between them. CDR3 region: CASSAGVAYGYTF. DNA of the CDR3: TGCGCCAGCAGCGCGGGGGTCGCCTATGGCTACACCTTC.

This clonotype was observed a handful of times. V and J are TRBV5-6 and TRBJ2-7; D remains ambiguous. Trimming removed 6 bases at V and 3 bases at J, with 19 bases between. The CDR3 has 15 amino acids. Germline loops: CDR1 SGHDT, CDR2 YYEEEE. Here the CDR3 reads CASTGRLTEIYEQYF. CDR3 sequence (DNA): TGTGCCAGCACCGGACGGTTGACGGAGATCTACGAGCAGTACTTC. Full variable domain (outside the CDR3, taken from reference TRBV5-6 and TRBJ2-7): DAGVTQSPTHLIKTRGQQVTLRCSPKSGHDTVSWYQQALGQGPQFIFQYYEEEERQRGNFPDRFSGHQFPNYSSELNVNALLLGDSALYLCASTGRLTEIYEQYFGPGTRLTVT.

The chain uses TRBV30 and TRBJ2-5; weak D call: TRBD2 (5 bases). The CDR3 has 12 amino acids. V lost 0 bases and J 5 bases, leaving 7 bases between the germline ends. From germline, CDR1 is GTSNPN and CDR2 SVGIG (reference sequence). Here the CDR3 DNA reads TGTGCCTGGAGTGTCCGAGGGGAGACCCAGTACTTC. Its translation is CAWSVRGETQYF. Full variable domain (rest looked up from reference TRBV30 and TRBJ2-5): SQTIHQWPATLVQPVGSPLSLECTVEGTSNPNLYWYRQAAGRGLQLLFYSVGIGQISSEVPQNLSASRPQDRQFILSSKKLLLSDSGFYLCAWSVRGETQYFGPGTRLLVL.

The chain links TRBV6-1 to TRBJ2-1, with D hard to call. Trimming stripped 0 bases from V and 10 bases from J, with 10 bases between. There are 13 residues in the CDR3. CDR1 is MNHNS and CDR2 is SASEGT in the germline V gene. The CDR3 region has the DNA TGTGCCAGCAGTGAAGCAGGCGGCTGGGAGCAGTTCTTC. Translation gives CASSEAGGWEQFF.

The CDR3 is CASSQLPGQGSYGYTF. DNA for the CDR3: TGCGCCAGCAGCCAACTTCCGGGACAGGGCTCTTATGGCTACACCTTC. The V gene is TRBV4-1, the J gene TRBJ1-2, with 9 bases matching TRBD1. CDR1 and CDR2 (germline): MGHRA, YSYEKL. The V gene end was trimmed by 2 bases and the J gene end by 5 bases; junction bases not matched to a gene: 9. The CDR3 consists of 16 residues.

This chain connects TRBV13 to TRBJ1-2; 10 bases match TRBD1. CDR1 PRHDT and CDR2 FYEKMQ come from the germline V gene (reference sequence). The CDR3 has 13 amino acids. Losses at the gene ends were 7 bases for V and 7 bases for J; bases not matched to a gene: 6. CDR3 in amino acids: CASTRTGGGGYTF. CDR3 nucleotides: TGTGCCAGCACCAGGACAGGGGGAGGTGGCTACACCTTC. Full variable domain (rest looked up from reference TRBV13 and TRBJ1-2): AAGVIQSPRHLIKEKRETATLKCYPIPRHDTVYWYQQGPGQDPQFLISFYEKMQSDKGSIPDRFSAQQFSDYHSELNMSSLELGDSALYFCASTRTGGGGYTFGSGTRLTVV.

The V call is TRBV28, the J call TRBJ2-7, with 7 bases identical to TRBD1. The V gene end was trimmed by 7 bases and the J gene end by 7 bases; junction bases not matched to a gene: 13. CDR1 and CDR2 (germline): MDHEN, SYDVKM. The CDR3 contains 14 residues. CDR3 bases: TGTGCCAGCACCTTCAGTACAGGGGCGGGTGAGCAGTACTTC. Translation: CASTFSTGAGEQYF. Using reference TRBV28 and TRBJ2-7 for the parts outside the CDR3, the full variable domain is DVKVTQSSRYLVKRTGEKVFLECVQDMDHENMFWYRQDPGLGLRLIYFSYDVKMKEKGDIPEGYSVSREKKERFSLILESASTNQTSMYLCASTFSTGAGEQYFGPGTRLTVT.

The genes are TRBV20-1 and TRBJ2-1; TRBD2 agrees at 8 bases. Germline CDR1 is DFQATT and CDR2 is SNEGSKA (reference sequence). The junction had 12 bases not matched to a gene; V was cut back by 3 bases and J by 8 bases. CDR3 length: 15 amino acids. Here the CDR3 reads CSARNKREQGYEQFF. CDR3 nucleotide sequence: TGCAGTGCTAGGAACAAGCGGGAGCAGGGTTATGAGCAGTTCTTC.

This clonotype was seen a handful of times. This sequence joins TRBV28 and TRBJ2-1; 7 positions match TRBD1. V trimming: 2 bases; J trimming: 6 bases; junction bases outside the gene matches: 4. This CDR3 spans 14 amino acids. The V gene's germline CDR1 is MDHEN and CDR2 SYDVKM. The CDR3 nucleotides read TGTGCCAGCAGTTTAGGACAGGATTCCAATGAGCAGTTCTTC. Amino acid sequence: CASSLGQDSNEQFF.

The chain carries TRBV7-8 and TRBJ2-7; the D call may be TRBD1 or TRBD2 (5 bases each). Germline V CDR1 and CDR2: SGHVS, FQNEAQ. Deletions cut 4 bases from V and 6 bases from J, with 19 bases between. The CDR3 consists of 15 residues. CDR3 residues: CASSSRRDPFGEQYF. The CDR3 region has the DNA TGTGCCAGCAGCTCCCGACGGGACCCATTCGGCGAGCAGTACTTC.